The following is a T cell receptor (beta chain) sequence with its context. The patients chosen for sequencing had shown expansion of CD8+CD57+ cells (detected by flow cytometry). The CDR3 covers 14 residues. Deletions cut 5 bases from V and 4 bases from J, with 15 bases between. CDR1 and CDR2 from the germline V gene are MGHDK and SYGVNS. The record originates from a study of CD8+CD57+ T cells in acquired aplastic anemia. Genomic DNA, serving as template, underwent TCR beta VDJ and CDR3 profiling. MiXCR, run by TCRdb on the reads, gives a single entry per CDR3 protein. The sample lists 150,000 to 200,000 distinct CDR3 sequences, roughly half occurring once.

This chain links TRBV25-1 with TRBJ2-7; weak D call: TRBD2 (6 bases). Specimen: sorted CD4+, CD8+, or CD8+CD57+ T cells (not recorded which) from PBMCs. The clonotype was recovered from a human donor with aplastic anemia. In DNA, the CDR3 is TGTGCCAGCAGTCCAAAAGGGACTTCATACGAGCAGTACTTC. It codes for CASSPKGTSYEQYF.